This TCR beta chain is drawn from a study of response to subunit inactivated influenza vaccine. Overall study results and limits: The authors suggested that every seasonal influenza vaccination recruits few new T cells.

Germline V gene sequence: CDR1 MGHRA, CDR2 YSYEKL. The V gene end was trimmed by 3 bases and the J gene end by 6 bases; junction bases not matched to a gene: 8. CDR3 length: 15 amino acids. MiXCR, applied by TCRdb to the RT-PCR reads, yields one record per CDR3 protein. The sample contains roughly 650,000 distinct CDR3 sequences, approximately 14% of which appear only once. Comments on this clonotype: Its antigen is unidentified.

The sample in question was PBMCs from blood, obtained 12 days after vaccination. The V and J genes are TRBV4-1 and TRBJ2-7, with TRBD2 matching 10 bases. This clonotype was obtained from a man aged 50 to 60 who received an inactivated influenza vaccine. The CDR3 reads CASSHVRTSGFEQYF. CDR3 sequence (DNA): TGCGCCAGCAGCCATGTTAGGACTAGCGGTTTCGAGCAGTACTTC.